Following are 19 T cell receptor beta chains from one sample sequenced in a study of relationships among human T cell subsets (TCRdb year 2010). The library was produced with multiplex PCR. The reads were generated on a 454 GS FLX. Semiquantitative ARM-PCR was used to amplify the TCR alpha and beta CDR3 regions from mRNA. ARM-PCR used tagged nested gene-specific primers, after which communal superprimers carried out exponential amplification. Starting from the raw public reads, TCRdb applied fastp trimming at Q25, assembled clones with MiXCR and retained in-frame beta chains. Every entry covers one CDR3 protein and lists the most common genes and DNA from its rows. Across this sample there are some 16,000 distinct CDR3 sequences, with around 62% seen only once. The ten largest clones capture about 32% of the sample. The source material was total T cells sorted from blood. Per the publication, the cell subset or site label means: CD3+ T cells in general. The receptors here all came from a middle-aged man in good health.

The chain links TRBV14 to TRBJ2-3; D remains ambiguous. The ends were cut back, 4 bases at V and 2 bases at J, with 13 bases in the middle. Germline V CDR1 and CDR2: SGHDN, FVKESK. The CDR3 spans 15 residues. CDR3 DNA sequence: TGTGCCAGCAGCCGGGAATTAGGATTCACAGATACGCAGTATTTT. Translating it yields CASSRELGFTDTQYF.

This clonotype appeared a few times. CDR3 in amino acids: CASSPLQGAEAFF. CDR3 nucleotides: TGTGCCAGCAGCCCTTTACAGGGGGCTGAAGCTTTCTTT. The chain recombines TRBV7-9 with TRBJ1-1; 8 nucleotides match TRBD1. The V segment lost 5 bases and the J segment 6 bases; nucleotides outside the gene matches: 5. This CDR3 has 13 residues. From germline, CDR1 is SEHNR and CDR2 FQNEAQ (reference sequence). The entire variable domain, with the rest obtained from reference TRBV7-9 and TRBJ1-1, is as follows: DTGVSQNPRHKITKRGQNVTFRCDPISEHNRLYWYRQTLGQGPEFLTYFQNEAQLEKSRLLSDRFSAERPKGSFSTLEIQRTEQGDSAMYLCASSPLQGAEAFFGQGTRLTVV.

The CDR3 region is CASSFPAGGYNEQFF. The CDR3 nucleotides read TGTGCCAGCAGTTTTCCAGCGGGAGGTTACAATGAGCAGTTCTTC. This sequence joins TRBV27 and TRBJ2-1; TRBD2 matches 9 bases. The CDR3 runs 15 residues. From germline, CDR1 is MNHEY and CDR2 SMNVEV (reference sequence). V gave up 3 bases and J gave up 4 bases; unmatched junction bases: 4.

V and J are TRBV27 and TRBJ1-5; unclear D gene. Trimming cost V 4 bases and J 5 bases, with 6 bases left between them. The germline gives CDR1 MNHEY, CDR2 SMNVEV (reference sequence). The length of the CDR3 is 12 residues. The CDR3 DNA follows: TGTGCCAGCAGTTCCGGCCATCAGCCCCAGCATTTT. It specifies CASSSGHQPQHF.

This chain links TRBV5-8 with TRBJ1-6, with D perhaps TRBD1 (5 bases). This CDR3 comprises 14 residues. Germline CDR1 is SGHTS and CDR2 is YDEGEE. Trimming left V 3 bases short and J 7 bases short, with 11 bases between. CDR3 sequence: CASSSGTVNSPLHF. The CDR3 region has the DNA TGTGCCAGCAGCTCCGGGACGGTAAATTCACCCCTCCACTTT. Using reference TRBV5-8 and TRBJ1-6 for the parts outside the CDR3, the full variable domain is EAGVTQSPTHLIKTRGQQATLRCSPISGHTSVYWYQQALGLGLQFLLWYDEGEERNRGNFPPRFSGRQFPNYSSELNVNALELEDSALYLCASSSGTVNSPLHFGNGTRLTVT.

This clonotype is labeled medium-sized. The chain carries TRBV5-1 and TRBJ1-6; perhaps TRBD1 as D (6 bases). The ends were cut back, 6 bases at V and 0 bases at J, with 13 bases in the middle. Germline V lookup: CDR1 SGHRS, CDR2 YFSETQ. CDR3 length: 16 residues. CDR3 bases: TGCGCCAGCACATCTGGGACATACTCCTATAATTCACCCCTCCACTTT. This codes for CASTSGTYSYNSPLHF.

CDR3 loop: CAISDTGTRNTGELFF. The CDR3 DNA follows: TGTGCCATCAGTGACACCGGGACCCGGAACACCGGGGAGCTGTTTTTT. The chain uses TRBV10-3 and TRBJ2-2, with D possibly called TRBD1 or TRBD2 (5 bases each). Trimming cost V 3 bases and J 1 base, with 12 bases left between them. CDR1 and CDR2 from the germline V gene are ENHRY and SYGVKD. This CDR3 spans 16 amino acids.

This clonotype occurred once. The V gene is TRBV10-3, the J gene TRBJ2-7; perhaps TRBD2 as D (6 bases). This CDR3 has 14 amino acids. Germline lookup yields CDR1 ENHRY and CDR2 SYGVKD. V was shortened by 2 bases and J by 5 bases, with 13 bases between the two germline ends. The CDR3 DNA sequence: TGTGCCATCAGTGAGAGGGCGGGACTGGACGAGCAGTACTTC. Translated, it gives CAISERAGLDEQYF.

The sample holds a few counts of this clonotype. The chain couples TRBV2 to TRBJ2-1; TRBD2 agrees at 12 bases. V lost 5 bases and J lost 10; bases outside the gene matches: 9. This CDR3 has 15 amino acids. Germline CDR1 SNHLY, CDR2 FYNNEI. CDR3 sequence: CASSNPSGRANEQFF. Written as DNA, the CDR3 is TGTGCCAGCAGTAACCCTAGCGGGAGGGCTAACGAGCAGTTCTTC.

On this clonotype: An end of the junction does not agree with germline; a read error may underlie this. The gene calls are TRBV19 and TRBJ2-2; D gene unclear. CDR3 size: 14 residues. Looked up from germline, CDR1 is LNHDA and CDR2 is SQIVND (reference sequence). Here the CDR3 DNA reads TGTGTCAGTAGTATGGGTAGGGTTGCCGGGGAGCTGTTTTTT. The encoded protein is CVSSMGRVAGELFF.

J is TRBJ1-1 and V is TRBV29-1, with 7 positions matching TRBD1. The CDR3 sequence is 13 residues long. Germline trimming cut 3 bases from V and 10 bases from J; bases unmatched to any gene: 11. CDR1 and CDR2 from the germline V gene are SQVTM and ANQGSEA. CDR3 DNA sequence: TGCAGCGTTGACGGACAGGTTAATAGTGGAGCTTTCTTT. Protein product: CSVDGQVNSGAFF.

The chain employs TRBV11-2 and TRBJ2-1, with D tentatively TRBD2 (6 bases). This CDR3 is built from 13 residues. The germline gives CDR1 SGHAT, CDR2 FQNNGV. Trimming took 5 bases from V and 12 from J, leaving 17 bases between them. The CDR3 spells CASSPNLGGGQFF. CDR3 in DNA: TGTGCCAGCAGCCCGAATTTGGGGGGAGGGCAGTTCTTC.

The chain combines TRBV2 with TRBJ2-3; 12 bases are shared with TRBD2. V shed 10 bases and J 3 bases; nucleotides not matched to a gene: 5. This CDR3 comprises 14 residues. From germline, CDR1 is SNHLY and CDR2 FYNNEI. In DNA, the CDR3 is TGTGCCACAAGACTAGCGGGAGTAACAGATACGCAGTATTTT. It codes for CATRLAGVTDTQYF.

The V gene is TRBV19, the J gene TRBJ2-1; 7 nucleotides match TRBD2. The CDR3 loop spans 13 amino acids. CDR1 and CDR2 (germline): LNHDA, SQIVND (reference sequence). Trimming took 8 bases from V and 4 from J; bases not matched to a gene: 5. CDR3: CASSAGAYNEQFF. In nucleotides, the CDR3 is TGTGCCAGTTCTGCGGGAGCTTACAATGAGCAGTTCTTC.

There are a few counts of this clonotype. The rearrangement joins TRBV5-1 to TRBJ2-3; no clear D. Germline V CDR1 and CDR2: SGHRS, YFSETQ. This CDR3 has 12 residues. V dropped 1 base and J dropped 3 bases, with 3 bases sitting between them. CDR3 sequence: CASSLKTDTQYF. CDR3 DNA sequence: TGCGCCAGCAGCTTGAAGACAGATACGCAGTATTTT.

This clonotype was seen more than once but under ten times. The V call is TRBV11-2, the J call TRBJ2-3; perhaps D is TRBD1 or TRBD2 (5 bases each). This CDR3 comprises 16 residues. Germline CDR1 SGHAT, CDR2 FQNNGV. V lost 5 bases to trimming and J lost 5 bases, with 20 bases between them. CDR3 residues: CASSRITASGGDTQYF. The CDR3, as DNA: TGTGCCAGCAGCCGAATCACAGCTTCTGGGGGAGATACGCAGTATTTT.

This clonotype was detected only once. The rearrangement links TRBV11-3 to TRBJ1-3; maybe TRBD1 (5 bases). The CDR3 sequence is 18 residues long. V was pared by 0 bases and J by 1 base, with 16 bases between. The germline gives CDR1 SGHNT, CDR2 YENEEA. In DNA, the CDR3 is TGTGCCAGCAGCTTAGAAGAAGACGCGGGACCTTCTGGAAACACCATATATTTT. Translated, it gives CASSLEEDAGPSGNTIYF.

This clonotype was picked up a small number of times. The rearrangement uses TRBV10-3 and TRBJ1-1; possibly TRBD1 for D (5 bases). Germline V gene data show CDR1 as ENHRY and CDR2 as SYGVKD. The CDR3 consists of 12 residues. The ends were cut back, 10 bases at V and 1 base at J, with 10 bases in the middle. The CDR3 DNA reads TGTGCCACCTCAGGGAGGAACACTGAAGCTTTCTTT. Its protein product is CATSGRNTEAFF.

The chain has TRBV7-8 and TRBJ2-7; D uncertain. Germline V gene sequence: CDR1 SGHVS, CDR2 FQNEAQ. This CDR3 contains 16 residues. V dropped 0 bases and J dropped 0 bases, with 12 bases sitting between them. The DNA of the CDR3 is TGTGCCAGCAGCTTAGCAGGGTGGGCGAGCTCCTACGAGCAGTACTTC. Residues: CASSLAGWASSYEQYF.